The next 20 T cell receptor beta chains were all read from a single sample in a study of OX40 agonist ivuxolimab in advanced cancers. Sequenced by immunoSEQ multiplex PCR; TCRdb stores in-frame clones only, minus some. The sample carries roughly 15,000 clones, 80% to 90% recorded once. Sequenced here: CD4+ or CD8+ T cells sorted from blood, sampled in a trial of the OX40 agonist ivuxolimab. These receptors all stem from an adult with an advanced solid tumor such as melanoma, head and neck, liver or kidney cancer.

This clone came up once. The J gene is TRBJ2-2, the V gene TRBV7-8; TRBD2 agrees at 8 bases. Losses at the gene ends were 3 bases for V and 6 bases for J; bases not matched to a gene: 9. This CDR3 spans 16 amino acids. CDR1 SGHVS and CDR2 FQNEAQ come from the germline V gene. Written as DNA, the CDR3 is TGTGCCAGCAGCTTCAGTGGGACTAGTGGAGCCGGGGAGCTGTTTTTT. Its protein is CASSFSGTSGAGELFF.

CDR3 loop: CASSYRPHSYNEQFF. In DNA form, the CDR3 reads TGTGCCAGCAGTTACAGGCCCCACTCCTACAATGAGCAGTTCTTC. The chain combines TRBV6-5 with TRBJ2-1; unclear D gene. In germline, CDR1 is MNHEY, CDR2 SVGAGI. This CDR3 has 15 amino acids. Trimming took 2 bases from V and 0 from J, leaving 8 bases between them.

The rearrangement joins TRBV6-1 to TRBJ2-1; D is uncertain. CDR3 length equals 18 residues. V dropped 4 bases and J dropped 0 bases, with 19 bases sitting between them. The germline CDR1 and CDR2 sequences are MNHNS and SASEGT. The CDR3 sequence: CASSGYPVGLSSYNEQFF. CDR3 DNA: TGTGCCAGCAGTGGGTACCCGGTCGGCCTGAGCTCCTACAATGAGCAGTTCTTC.

V gene TRBV11-2 combines with J gene TRBJ2-2; 7 nucleotides align to TRBD1. Germline V gene sequence: CDR1 SGHAT, CDR2 FQNNGV. The J segment lost 6 bases and the V segment lost 1 base, leaving 5 bases of the junction unmatched. This CDR3 is built from 15 residues. The CDR3 bases are TGTGCCAGCAGCTTAGCTTCCACAGGGGCCGGGGAGCTGTTTTTT. Encoded protein: CASSLASTGAGELFF. The full variable domain, completed using reference TRBV11-2 and TRBJ2-2, is EAGVAQSPRYKIIEKRQSVAFWCNPISGHATLYWYQQILGQGPKLLIQFQNNGVVDDSQLPKDRFSAERLKGVDSTLKIQPAKLEDSAVYLCASSLASTGAGELFFGEGSRLTVL.

The rearrangement links TRBV18 to TRBJ1-1; D call uncertain. Germline CDR1 KGHSH, CDR2 LQKENI. Between the trimmed V and J ends, which lost 0 bases and 7 bases, there was a span of 6 bases. The CDR3 spans 12 residues. CDR3 DNA sequence: TGTGCCAGCTCACCACCCCAGTATGAAGCTTTCTTT. This encodes CASSPPQYEAFF.

CDR3: CASDPGSRAYEQYF. CDR3 sequence (DNA): TGTGCCAGCGACCCGGGGAGTAGGGCCTACGAGCAGTACTTC. The rearrangement uses TRBV2 and TRBJ2-7; D is possibly TRBD2 (5 bases). The CDR3 runs to 14 residues. Trimming cost V 8 bases and J 2 bases, with 16 bases left between them. In germline, CDR1 is SNHLY, CDR2 FYNNEI.

The rearrangement joins TRBV27 to TRBJ1-2, with D maybe TRBD1 (6 bases). V gave up 4 bases and J gave up 6 bases, with 15 bases separating them. The CDR3 is made up of 14 amino acids. CDR1 and CDR2 from the germline V gene are MNHEY and SMNVEV (reference sequence). The CDR3 spells CASSSYGGANGYTF. CDR3 nucleotide sequence: TGTGCCAGCAGTTCCTATGGGGGGGCGAATGGCTACACCTTC.

The V gene is TRBV6-5, the J gene TRBJ2-5, with 8 bases fitting TRBD1. Per the germline V gene, CDR1 is MNHEY and CDR2 is SVGAGI. The V and J ends lost 6 bases and 4 bases, in that order; junction bases with no gene match: 4. CDR3 size: 13 residues. The CDR3 spells CASRNRGVETQYF. The CDR3 bases are TGTGCCAGCAGAAACAGGGGGGTAGAGACCCAGTACTTC.

V is TRBV27 and J is TRBJ2-7; D unclear. This CDR3 has 13 residues. Germline loops: CDR1 MNHEY, CDR2 SMNVEV (reference sequence). The V end lost 6 bases, the J end lost 4 bases, and 13 bases lay between the germline ends. The CDR3 nucleotides read TGTGCCAGCAGCCGGACCTCTTTTTACGAGCAGTACTTC. Translating gives CASSRTSFYEQYF.

This clone was recorded only once. V is TRBV7-9 and J is TRBJ2-1; D perhaps matches TRBD2 (5 bases). Deletions cut 7 bases from V and 3 bases from J, with 16 bases between. Germline V gives CDR1 SEHNR, CDR2 FQNEAQ (reference sequence). The CDR3 totals 15 residues. The CDR3 region is CASNSPGLNYNEQFF. CDR3 nucleotide sequence: TGTGCCAGCAACTCTCCCGGACTGAACTACAATGAGCAGTTCTTC.

The chain has TRBV27 and TRBJ2-2; the D call may be TRBD1 or TRBD2 (5 bases each). V was shortened by 7 bases and J by 1 base, with 13 bases between the two germline ends. The CDR3 has 15 residues. Looked up from germline, CDR1 is MNHEY and CDR2 is SMNVEV (reference sequence). The CDR3 coding sequence is TGTGCCAGCAAATCCGGGACCCTGAACACCGGGGAGCTGTTTTTT. Its translation is CASKSGTLNTGELFF.

This sequence joins TRBV28 and TRBJ2-3; no clear D. This CDR3 has 12 amino acids. V was clipped by 5 bases and J by 4 bases, with 7 bases between them. Germline-derived CDR1 and CDR2 are MDHEN and SYDVKM. The CDR3 DNA is TGTGCCAGCAGTACTCCAGCAGATACGCAGTATTTT. Amino acids: CASSTPADTQYF.

The gene calls are TRBV28 and TRBJ1-2; 7 bases map to TRBD1. The CDR3 totals 13 residues. Germline values: CDR1 MDHEN, CDR2 SYDVKM. Germline trimming cut 6 bases from V and 8 bases from J; bases unmatched to any gene: 9. CDR3 nucleotide sequence: TGTGCCAGCAGCCCACAGGGGAATGGCGGCTACACCTTC. Translating gives CASSPQGNGGYTF.

V gene TRBV27 combines with J gene TRBJ2-3; D is unresolved. The CDR3 covers 13 residues. V was cut by 3 bases and J by 6 bases, with 10 bases left in between. Per germline, CDR1 MNHEY and CDR2 SMNVEV (reference sequence). CDR3 nucleotide sequence: TGTGCCAGCAGTTTTTGGGGTTCGGATACGCAGTATTTT. Encoded protein: CASSFWGSDTQYF.

This rearrangement joins TRBV5-6 to TRBJ2-7, with 8 nucleotides matching TRBD1. The CDR3 length is 15 residues. Germline lookup yields CDR1 SGHDT and CDR2 YYEEEE. Germline trimming cut 4 bases from V and 1 base from J; bases unmatched to any gene: 7. DNA of the CDR3: TGTGCCAGCAGCCTCGCCAGGGACAGGTCCTACGAGCAGTACTTC. Its translation: CASSLARDRSYEQYF.

This clone is medium-sized (0.01 to 0.1%) in the sample. The chain links TRBV7-3 to TRBJ1-3; unclear D gene. The V gene's germline CDR1 is SGHTA and CDR2 FQGTGA. V was pared by 5 bases and J by 4 bases, with 9 bases between. This CDR3 region has 13 residues. This CDR3 is CASSQDLGNTIYF. CDR3 coding DNA: TGTGCCAGCAGCCAAGATCTGGGAAACACCATATATTTT.

The CDR3 DNA is TGTGCCTGGAGTGTGAGGAACACCGGGGAGCTGTTTTTT. The encoded protein is CAWSVRNTGELFF. The chain employs TRBV30 and TRBJ2-2; D unclear. CDR1 and CDR2 from the germline V gene are GTSNPN and SVGIG (reference sequence). The V and J ends lost 0 bases and 1 base respectively, with 3 bases between them. This CDR3 has 13 amino acids.

This clone appeared a few times. J is TRBJ1-3 and V is TRBV5-1, with 7 positions matching TRBD1. The V and J ends lost 2 bases and 1 base, in that order; junction bases with no gene match: 3. Germline V gene lookup returns CDR1 SGHRS and CDR2 YFSETQ. The CDR3 is 15 amino acids. The CDR3 loop reads CASSLNRGSGNTIYF. The CDR3 nucleotides are TGCGCCAGCAGCTTAAACAGGGGTTCTGGAAACACCATATATTTT.

With regard to this clone: Other DNA sequences in this sample translate to the same CDR3. This chain connects TRBV4-2 to TRBJ2-1; 7 bases line up with TRBD1. J was trimmed by 15 bases and V by 0 bases; bases with no gene match: 11. There are 14 residues in the CDR3. Per the germline V gene, CDR1 is LGHNA and CDR2 is YNFKEQ. This CDR3 is CASSQDLGEGAGFF. The DNA of the CDR3 is TGTGCCAGCAGCCAAGATTTGGGAGAGGGGGCGGGGTTCTTC.

The rearrangement joins TRBV11-3 to TRBJ2-1; weak D call: TRBD1 (6 bases). The CDR3 extends over 14 amino acids. Trimming stripped 3 bases from V and 6 bases from J, with 12 bases between. Germline assignment: CDR1 SGHNT and CDR2 YENEEA. CDR3 coding DNA: TGTGCCAGCAGCTTGGCAGGGGTCCGCAATGAGCAGTTCTTC. This encodes CASSLAGVRNEQFF.